This T cell receptor beta chain came from a study of blood T cell repertoires in COVID-19. Study-wide background: PBMCs, B-cell-depleted T cells, or T cells were the source of the cDNA or gDNA that made up the material.

Participants were placed into cohorts based on the clinical history they reported. Individuals in the exposed group had encountered a COVID-19 case within 2 weeks preceding study entry. V shed 4 bases and J shed 5 bases, with 14 bases lying between them. Germline CDR1 and CDR2: KGHDR and SFDVKD. There are 14 residues in the CDR3. Assay: immunoSEQ multiplex PCR; the TCRdb copy retains only in-frame clones and omits some. The table lists about 150,000 clones, roughly 84% of them singletons. The rearrangement links TRBV24-1 to TRBJ2-7, with a possible D match to TRBD1 (7 bases). Specimen: PBMCs or T cells enriched from blood (not recorded which). The sequence was collected from a man between 65 and 85 years old who had been exposed to COVID-19. CDR3 nucleotides: TGTGCCACCAGTGAGCCAGGGGGACTCGACGAGCAGTACTTC. It is translated as CATSEPGGLDEQYF.